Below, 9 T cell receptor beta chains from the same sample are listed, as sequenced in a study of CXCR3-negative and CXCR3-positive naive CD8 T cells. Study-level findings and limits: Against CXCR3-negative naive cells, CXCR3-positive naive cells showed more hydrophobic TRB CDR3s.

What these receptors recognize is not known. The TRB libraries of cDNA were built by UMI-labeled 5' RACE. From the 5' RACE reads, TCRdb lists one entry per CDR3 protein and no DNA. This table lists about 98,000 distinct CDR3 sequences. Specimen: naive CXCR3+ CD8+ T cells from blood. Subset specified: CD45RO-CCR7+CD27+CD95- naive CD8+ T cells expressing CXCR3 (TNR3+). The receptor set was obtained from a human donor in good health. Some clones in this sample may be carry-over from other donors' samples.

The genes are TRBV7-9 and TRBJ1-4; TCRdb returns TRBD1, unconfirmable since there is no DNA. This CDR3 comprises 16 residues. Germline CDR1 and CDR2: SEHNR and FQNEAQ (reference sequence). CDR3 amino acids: CASTPPGSAANEKLFF.

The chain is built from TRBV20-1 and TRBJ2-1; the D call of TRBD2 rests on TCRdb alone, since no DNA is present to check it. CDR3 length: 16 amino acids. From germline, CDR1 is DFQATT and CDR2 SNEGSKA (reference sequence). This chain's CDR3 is CSARDRASGRTDEQFF.

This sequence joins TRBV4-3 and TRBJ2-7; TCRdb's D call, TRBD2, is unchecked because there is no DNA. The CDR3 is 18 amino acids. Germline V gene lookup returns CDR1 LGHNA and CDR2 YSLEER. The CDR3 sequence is CASSQEPLGGVNAYEQYF.

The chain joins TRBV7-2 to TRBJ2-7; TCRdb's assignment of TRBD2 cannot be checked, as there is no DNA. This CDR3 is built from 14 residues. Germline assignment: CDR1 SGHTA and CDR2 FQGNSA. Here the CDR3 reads CASSFGEFSYEQYF.

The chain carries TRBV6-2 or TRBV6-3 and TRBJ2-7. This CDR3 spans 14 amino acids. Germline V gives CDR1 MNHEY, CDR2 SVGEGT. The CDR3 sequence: CASSYGSGYYEQYF.

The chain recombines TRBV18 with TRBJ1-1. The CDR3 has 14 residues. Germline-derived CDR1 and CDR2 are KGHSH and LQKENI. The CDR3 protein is CASSPADGYTEAFF.

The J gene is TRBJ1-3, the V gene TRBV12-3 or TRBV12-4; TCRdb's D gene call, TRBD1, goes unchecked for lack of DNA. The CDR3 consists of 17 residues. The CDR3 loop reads CASSPPSLGAYGNTIYF.

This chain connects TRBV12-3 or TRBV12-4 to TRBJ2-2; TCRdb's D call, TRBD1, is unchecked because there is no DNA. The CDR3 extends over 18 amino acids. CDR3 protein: CASSLEDQDRVSTGELFF.

The CDR3 sequence: CASSAESGQGPNSYEQYF. This chain uses TRBV9 with TRBJ2-7; TCRdb designates TRBD1, a call that cannot be tested without DNA. Germline V CDR1 and CDR2: SGDLS, YYNGEE. This CDR3 has 18 residues.